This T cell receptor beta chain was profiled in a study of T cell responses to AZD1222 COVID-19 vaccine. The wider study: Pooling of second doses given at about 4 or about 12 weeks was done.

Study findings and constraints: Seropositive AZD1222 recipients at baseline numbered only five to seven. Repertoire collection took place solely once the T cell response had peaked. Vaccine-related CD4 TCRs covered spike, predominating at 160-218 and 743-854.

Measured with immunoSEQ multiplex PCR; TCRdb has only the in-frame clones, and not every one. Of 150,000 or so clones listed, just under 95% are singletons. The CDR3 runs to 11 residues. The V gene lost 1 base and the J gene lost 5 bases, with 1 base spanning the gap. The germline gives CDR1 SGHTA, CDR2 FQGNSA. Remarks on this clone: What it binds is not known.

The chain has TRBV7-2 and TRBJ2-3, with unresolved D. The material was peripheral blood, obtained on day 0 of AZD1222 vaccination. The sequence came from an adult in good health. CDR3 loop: CASSLEDTQYF. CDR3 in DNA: TGTGCCAGCAGCTTAGAAGATACGCAGTATTTT.